This T cell receptor beta chain was sequenced in a study of human T cells and chemical hapten exposure. Study-wide background: A mostly female patient group had alopecia areata, totalis or universalis.

The study's library attached unique molecular identifiers to single cDNA molecules. In TCRdb, the RACE reads were re-called with MiXCR into one record per CDR3 protein. Of about 110,000 distinct CDR3 sequences in the sample, 9.5% to 15% are singletons; the top ten hold 1.5% to 2%. Germline V CDR1 and CDR2: MDHEN, SYDVKM. Trimming shortened V by 6 bases and J by 12 bases, and 15 bases separated the two germline ends. The CDR3 contains 12 residues. The table lists this clonotype with many counts. Time point meaning: pre-sensitization, week 0. Documented treatment: therapeutic diphenylcyclopropenone sensitization with weekly scalp DPC.

The V gene is TRBV28, the J gene TRBJ2-1; TRBD2 might be the D (6 bases). The material was whole blood, obtained in connection with sensitization to the hapten diphenylcyclopropenone (DPC). This receptor was identified in a woman aged 45-65 years with alopecia areata. Some clones in this sample may be carry-over from other donors' samples. The CDR3 loop reads CASRTGGTRQFF. The CDR3 coding sequence is TGTGCCAGCAGAACCGGCGGGACTCGGCAGTTCTTC. The complete variable domain, with remaining parts taken from reference TRBV28 and TRBJ2-1, reads DVKVTQSSRYLVKRTGEKVFLECVQDMDHENMFWYRQDPGLGLRLIYFSYDVKMKEKGDIPEGYSVSREKKERFSLILESASTNQTSMYLCASRTGGTRQFFGPGTRLTVL.